These 22 T cell receptor beta chains were sequenced from one sample in a study of cytomegalovirus exposure and HLA in healthy donors. The PCR used 60 Vbeta and 13 Jbeta primers. Profiled with immunoSEQ multiplex PCR; TCRdb holds only in-frame clones, not every one. Of more than 85,000 clones listed, approximately 81% were seen once; the top ten hold about 2%. Specimen: PBMCs. The origin of the receptors is a young woman in good health and CMV-seronegative.

The DNA of the CDR3 is TGTGCCAGTATGAGGTCTATCTCCACAGATACGCAGTATTTT. Translation gives CASMRSISTDTQYF. The V and J genes are TRBV19 and TRBJ2-3, with no clear D. The germline V and J ends were trimmed by 7 bases and 2 bases, with 13 bases remaining between them. Per germline, CDR1 LNHDA and CDR2 SQIVND (reference sequence). The CDR3 extends over 14 amino acids.

The chain combines TRBV6-1 with TRBJ1-5, with a weak D call TRBD1 (6 bases). The V gene's germline CDR1 is MNHNS and CDR2 SASEGT. V lost 5 bases and J 7 bases, leaving 12 bases between the germline ends. The CDR3 length is 13 residues. The CDR3, as DNA: TGTGCCAGCAGTCAGGGGCTTGGGCAGCCCCAGCATTTT. As protein: CASSQGLGQPQHF.

A single count supports this clone. The chain links TRBV4-3 to TRBJ1-2; 9 nucleotides line up with TRBD1. V lost 3 bases to trimming and J lost 4 bases; unmatched junction nucleotides: 6. The CDR3 has 15 amino acids. Germline CDR1 LGHNA, CDR2 YSLEER. The CDR3 is CASSQAGQGPYGYTF. The CDR3 DNA reads as TGCGCCAGCAGCCAGGCCGGACAGGGGCCCTATGGCTACACCTTC.

The chain joins TRBV18 to TRBJ1-5; TRBD1 might be the D (6 bases). The CDR3 is 15 amino acids. The V gene's germline CDR1 is KGHSH and CDR2 LQKENI. V lost 2 bases, J lost 5 bases, and 13 bases lay in between. The CDR3: CASSPGGVEDQPQHF. The CDR3 nucleotides are TGTGCCAGCTCACCAGGGGGCGTTGAGGATCAGCCCCAGCATTTT.

This clone came up once. The rearrangement uses TRBV5-1 and TRBJ1-5; 8 bases fit TRBD1. Germline loops: CDR1 SGHRS, CDR2 YFSETQ. After removal of 0 bases from V and 1 base from J, the junction contained 9 bases not matched to a gene. The CDR3 is 18 residues long. CDR3 nucleotides: TGCGCCAGCAGCTTGGGACCGGGGCAGGGGGCGAGCAATCAGCCCCAGCATTTT. It is translated as CASSLGPGQGASNQPQHF.

This rearrangement joins TRBV5-4 to TRBJ1-6; D is uncertain. V lost 0 bases and J lost 0, with 4 bases in between. CDR1 and CDR2 (germline): SGHNT, YYREEE (reference sequence). The CDR3 extends over 15 amino acids. The CDR3 reads CASSLGSSYNSPLHF. CDR3 bases: TGTGCCAGCAGCTTGGGGAGCTCCTATAATTCACCCCTCCACTTT.

The CDR3 spells CASSIGSPVSPYEQYF. CDR3 bases: TGTGCCAGTAGTATAGGTTCCCCGGTGAGCCCCTACGAGCAGTACTTC. V is TRBV19 and J is TRBJ2-7; no definite D call. The CDR3 extends over 16 amino acids. V lost 1 base, J lost 2 bases, and 15 bases lay in between. Germline V gene lookup returns CDR1 LNHDA and CDR2 SQIVND (reference sequence).

V is TRBV5-1 and J is TRBJ2-5; D is ambiguous. Trimming cost V 3 bases and J 5 bases, with 11 bases left between them. Germline V gene sequence: CDR1 SGHRS, CDR2 YFSETQ. The CDR3 consists of 13 residues. CDR3 bases: TGCGCCAGCAGCTCCCCCGCCCGGGAGACCCAGTACTTC. This gives the protein CASSSPARETQYF.

The J gene is TRBJ2-2, the V gene TRBV11-3; D gene ambiguous. The CDR3 spans 13 residues. Germline V lookup: CDR1 SGHNT, CDR2 YENEEA. Trimming stripped 5 bases from V and 7 bases from J, with 11 bases between. The CDR3 coding sequence is TGTGCCAGCAGCAGTGAGTTTCTCGGGGAGCTGTTTTTT. It is translated as CASSSEFLGELFF.

This sequence joins TRBV5-1 and TRBJ1-2, with D possibly being TRBD1 (6 bases). Germline CDR1 is SGHRS and CDR2 is YFSETQ. V lost 4 bases to trimming and J lost 3 bases, with 13 bases between them. The CDR3 totals 14 residues. CDR3 region: CASSGGATDYGYTF. CDR3 bases: TGCGCCAGCAGCGGGGGGGCCACGGACTATGGCTACACCTTC.

J is TRBJ2-7 and V is TRBV6-6; 14 bases line up with TRBD2. After removal of 9 bases from V and 9 bases from J, the junction contained 7 bases not matched to a gene. Per the germline V gene, CDR1 is MNHNY and CDR2 is SVGAGI (reference sequence). The CDR3 spans 13 residues. CDR3 sequence: CASCGTSGSRQYF. CDR3 sequence (DNA): TGTGCCAGTTGCGGGACTAGCGGGAGCCGGCAGTACTTC.

The J gene is TRBJ2-7, the V gene TRBV10-1; D unresolved. V gave up 6 bases and J gave up 3 bases, with 21 bases separating them. The CDR3 is made up of 16 amino acids. The germline V gene has CDR1 WNHNN and CDR2 SYGVQD (reference sequence). CDR3 loop: CASSEQIPGGGYEQYF. The DNA for the CDR3 is TGCGCCAGCAGCGAACAAATACCTGGCGGTGGCTACGAGCAGTACTTC.

The chain links TRBV6-6 to TRBJ1-2; 9 bases fit TRBD1. Trimming at V came to 6 bases and at J to 7 bases, leaving 6 bases not matched to a gene. CDR1 is MNHNY, CDR2 SVGAGI, per germline (reference sequence). CDR3 size: 13 residues. CDR3 sequence: CASSPDRGGGYTF. DNA for the CDR3: TGTGCCAGCAGCCCGGACAGGGGAGGTGGCTACACCTTC.

This clone was recorded once. The chain recombines TRBV7-9 with TRBJ1-1; possible D gene TRBD1, 5 bases. CDR3 length equals 15 residues. Per the germline V gene, CDR1 is SEHNR and CDR2 is FQNEAQ (reference sequence). V lost 4 bases, J lost 7 bases, and 19 bases lay in between. The CDR3 region is CASSSRRQNTGEAFF. In DNA form, the CDR3 reads TGTGCCAGCAGCTCGCGACGACAGAATACGGGTGAAGCTTTCTTT.

The chain employs TRBV6-5 and TRBJ1-4; 8 bases are a match to TRBD1. The ends lost 6 bases at V and 5 bases at J; junction bases unmatched: 8. This CDR3 is 15 amino acids long. Germline lookup yields CDR1 MNHEY and CDR2 SVGAGI. CDR3 DNA: TGTGCCAGCAGGGCCGTGCGACAGGGGAATGAAAAACTGTTTTTT. Amino acid sequence: CASRAVRQGNEKLFF.

This clone was seen more than once but under ten times. The chain links TRBV2 to TRBJ1-4; tentative D call: TRBD1 (5 bases). Germline V CDR1 and CDR2: SNHLY, FYNNEI. The length of the CDR3 is 13 residues. V dropped 4 bases and J dropped 11 bases, with 14 bases sitting between them. As DNA, the CDR3 is TGTGCCAGCAGTGGGCAGGGCATGCGGAAACTGTTTTTT. The encoded protein is CASSGQGMRKLFF.

This rearrangement joins TRBV4-1 to TRBJ1-2; D is possibly TRBD1 (6 bases). Germline V gene lookup returns CDR1 MGHRA and CDR2 YSYEKL. V lost 2 bases and J lost 0, with 10 bases in between. The length of the CDR3 is 15 residues. The CDR3 reads CASSQTQGPNYGYTF. In nucleotides, the CDR3 is TGCGCCAGCAGCCAAACACAGGGCCCTAACTATGGCTACACCTTC.

This clone is a singleton in its sample. This chain links TRBV4-1 with TRBJ2-1; 9 positions agree with TRBD2. The junction had 12 bases not matched to a gene; V was cut back by 0 bases and J by 6 bases. Looked up from germline, CDR1 is MGHRA and CDR2 is YSYEKL. This CDR3 contains 18 residues. The chain's CDR3 is CASSQDRLAGLMLNEQFF. In nucleotides, the CDR3 is TGCGCCAGCAGCCAAGATCGGCTAGCGGGATTGATGCTCAATGAGCAGTTCTTC.

This clone came up a few times. The chain has TRBV2 and TRBJ2-5; 13 bases are a match to TRBD2. Germline CDR1 reads SNHLY; CDR2 reads FYNNEI. After removal of 7 bases from V and 5 bases from J, the junction contained 7 bases not matched to a gene. This CDR3 comprises 15 residues. The DNA for the CDR3 is TGTGCCAGCACCTTTCTACTAGCGGGAGGGGAGACCCAGTACTTC. It is translated as CASTFLLAGGETQYF.

The V and J genes are TRBV7-2 and TRBJ1-5; TRBD1 is a possible D gene (5 bases). The germline CDR1 and CDR2 sequences are SGHTA and FQGNSA. This CDR3 comprises 13 residues. V lost 5 bases to trimming and J lost 7 bases, with 12 bases between them. CDR3 region: CASSQGDGQPQHF. Here the CDR3 DNA reads TGTGCCAGCAGCCAAGGGGATGGACAGCCCCAGCATTTT.

The gene calls are TRBV4-1 and TRBJ2-1; 8 positions agree with TRBD2. The CDR3 runs 16 residues. CDR1 and CDR2 from the germline V gene are MGHRA and YSYEKL. V was pared by 5 bases and J by 6 bases, with 12 bases of the junction left unmatched. CDR3 nucleotides: TGCGCCAGCAGCACTAGGGGACTAGTAGTATCCAATGAGCAGTTCTTC. This encodes CASSTRGLVVSNEQFF.

The rearrangement uses TRBV2 and TRBJ2-6, with TRBD1 identical over 7 bases. After removal of 11 bases from V and 5 bases from J, the junction contained 6 bases not matched to a gene. This CDR3 has 13 residues. In germline, CDR1 is SNHLY, CDR2 FYNNEI. The CDR3 region has the DNA TGTGCCGGACAGGCGGGCTGGGCCAACGTCCTGACTTTC. It codes for CAGQAGWANVLTF.